A selection of T cell receptor beta chains follows, all from one sample in a study of T-cell memory formation after mild COVID-19. In TCRdb, the 5' RACE reads were re-called with MiXCR into one record per CDR3 protein. The repertoire consists of under 300,000 distinct CDR3 sequences, with 8.2% occurring once and the leading ten covering about 20%. Source material: PBMCs or a T cell subset sorted from them (not recorded which). The receptors were gathered from a man aged 18-30 years who had mild COVID-19 (a few samples of this study predate the infection). Cell type and time point are not known. CDR3s include the opening cysteine and the closing phenylalanine or tryptophan. The D gene is left open where the match is weak. Not every row has a clone size; where given, it reads once, few, many or a size class.

clone size	V gene	D gene	J gene	CDR3 DNA	CDR3 protein
few	TRBV4-2	TRBD1	TRBJ2-1	TGTGCCAGCAGCCTACGAGCCCAGGGGGCGCTTAATGAGCAGTTCTTC	CASSLRAQGALNEQFF
many	TRBV7-7	TRBD2	TRBJ2-2	TGTGCCAGCAGCTCTCGACTAGCGACGAACACCGGGGAGCTGTTTTTT	CASSSRLATNTGELFF
few	TRBV5-1	TRBD2	TRBJ2-5	TGCGCCAGCAGCTTCTCGGGGGGGCCAGAGACCCAGTACTTC	CASSFSGGPETQYF
few	TRBV20-1	NA	TRBJ2-5	TGCAGTGCTCGATCTGAGACCCAGTACTTC	CSARSETQYF
NA	TRBV13	TRBD1	TRBJ1-4	TGTGCCAGCAGCACAACCGGGACAGGCGGAAAACTGTTTTTT	CASSTTGTGGKLFF
NA	TRBV6-2/TRBV6-3	TRBD2	TRBJ2-3	TGTGCCAGCAGCCATACCATCCACCGCGGGGGGCCCTACACAGATACGCAGTATTTT	CASSHTIHRGGPYTDTQYF
many	TRBV27	TRBD2	TRBJ2-3	TGTGCCAGCAGGATTAGCGGGACGCAGTATTTT	CASRISGTQYF
NA	TRBV20-1	NA	TRBJ2-3	TGCAGTGCTAGAGTGGGGGCCAACGCAGATACGCAGTATTTT	CSARVGANADTQYF
many	TRBV7-2	NA	TRBJ1-1	TGTGCCAGCAGCTTATTACAGAACACTGAAGCTTTCTTT	CASSLLQNTEAFF
few	TRBV5-1	NA	TRBJ1-1	TGCGCCAGCAGGAGGGAGGACGGGGGGCCGAACACTGAAGCTTTCTTT	CASRREDGGPNTEAFF
NA	TRBV18	NA	TRBJ2-7	TGTGCCAGCTCAGAGGGCAACGCGGCGATGTACGAGCAGTACTTC	CASSEGNAAMYEQYF
NA	TRBV3-1	NA	TRBJ1-2	TGTGCCAGCAGCCAAGAGGCGGTATTGCTCTATGGCTACACCTTC	CASSQEAVLLYGYTF